What follows are 30 T cell receptor beta chains derived from one specimen sequenced in a study of vaccination and CD4 T cells after COVID-19. Noted treatment: roughly ten-day PBMC culture with coronavirus spike peptide pools or control peptides (ViraFEST assay). These CD4+ T cells came from an unexposed donor, sampled before the COVID-19 pandemic (2011-2018). CD4+ T cells that had been cultured provided DNA sequenced with the Oncomine TCR Beta short-read assay. The genomic DNA was obtained from cultured CD4+ T cells by extraction with the QIAamp micro DNA kit. TCRdb passed the PCR reads through MiXCR, listing each CDR3 protein once. Of thousands of distinct CDR3 sequences detected, over 25% appear once; the ten largest clones hold about 11%. No antigen is known for these receptors. Sequences were obtained from CD4+ T cells from blood, cultured in vitro. Every receptor here comes from a human donor in good health.

The chain couples TRBV7-9 to TRBJ2-1; 12 nucleotides agree with TRBD2. Per the germline V gene, CDR1 is SEHNR and CDR2 is FQNEAQ (reference sequence). Germline trimming cut 5 bases from V and 9 bases from J; bases unmatched to any gene: 11. The CDR3 totals 16 residues. The CDR3: CASSPRTSGINVEQFF. CDR3 DNA: TGTGCCAGCAGCCCCCGGACTAGCGGGATTAATGTTGAGCAGTTCTTC.

The V and J genes are TRBV9 and TRBJ1-5; D call uncertain. The CDR3 runs to 13 residues. V lost 0 bases to trimming and J lost 4 bases, with 5 bases between them. Germline loops: CDR1 SGDLS, CDR2 YYNGEE. This CDR3 is CASSVDWNQPQHF. The CDR3 region has the DNA TGTGCCAGCAGCGTAGACTGGAATCAGCCCCAGCATTTT. Supplemented by reference TRBV9 and TRBJ1-5, the full variable domain reads DSGVTQTPKHLITATGQRVTLRCSPRSGDLSVYWYQQSLDQGLQFLIQYYNGEERAKGNILERFSAQQFPDLHSELNLSSLELGDSALYFCASSVDWNQPQHFGDGTRLSIL.

The V and J genes are TRBV6-1 and TRBJ1-1; TRBD1 aligns across 8 bases. The J segment lost 1 base and the V segment lost 5 bases, leaving 6 bases of the junction unmatched. This CDR3 is built from 15 residues. Germline V CDR1 and CDR2: MNHNS, SASEGT. The CDR3 DNA reads TGTGCCAGCAGTAAAAGCGGGACAGGGAACACTGAAGCTTTCTTT. Protein sequence: CASSKSGTGNTEAFF.

The V gene is TRBV19, the J gene TRBJ2-7, with D perhaps TRBD1 (5 bases). Germline V lookup: CDR1 LNHDA, CDR2 SQIVND (reference sequence). This CDR3 region has 14 residues. Trimming pared 1 base from V and 1 base from J, leaving 8 bases between. The CDR3 region has the DNA TGTGCCAGTAGTATAGGGCAGGGATCCTACGAGCAGTACTTC. It yields the protein CASSIGQGSYEQYF.

V gene TRBV4-3 combines with J gene TRBJ2-5; D not certain. Germline loops: CDR1 LGHNA, CDR2 YSLEER. V dropped 1 base and J dropped 5 bases, with 14 bases sitting between them. This CDR3 is 15 amino acids long. The CDR3, as DNA: TGCGCCAGCAGCCAAGCTGTGTTGGGGTCGGAGACCCAGTACTTC. It translates to CASSQAVLGSETQYF.

This clonotype was seen only a few times. This chain joins TRBV29-1 and TRBJ1-2; TRBD1 matches at 7 bases. The CDR3 covers 13 residues. J was trimmed by 3 bases and V by 6 bases; bases with no gene match: 7. Per germline, CDR1 SQVTM and CDR2 ANQGSEA. CDR3 nucleotide sequence: TGCAGCGTCGATACAGGGGTATACTATGGCTACACCTTC. Translated, it gives CSVDTGVYYGYTF.

There are a few counts of this clonotype. V is TRBV7-8 and J is TRBJ2-7; D gene unclear. V was trimmed by 1 base and J by 4 bases, leaving 5 bases between them. This CDR3 spans 12 amino acids. Germline CDR1 and CDR2: SGHVS and FQNEAQ. The CDR3 bases are TGTGCCAGCAGCTTAGGGGCTTACGAGCAGTACTTC. As protein: CASSLGAYEQYF.

This chain uses TRBV20-1 with TRBJ2-1; D possibly corresponds to TRBD1 (6 bases). Germline V CDR1 and CDR2: DFQATT, SNEGSKA (reference sequence). The CDR3 is 15 amino acids. With 6 bases removed from V and 10 bases from J, the gap between germline ends came to 25 bases. The CDR3 nucleotides read TGCAGTGCCGGGGTGTCGGGACAAGAGCTTCGAGAGCAGTTCTTC. Translated, it gives CSAGVSGQELREQFF.

The DNA for the CDR3 is TGTGCCACCAGTGAAACGGGACGCTCCTACAATGAGCAGTTCTTC. Encoded protein: CATSETGRSYNEQFF. This chain uses TRBV24-1 with TRBJ2-1; D possibly uses TRBD1 or TRBD2 (5 bases each). V was shortened by 4 bases and J by 0 bases, with 9 bases between the two germline ends. CDR1 KGHDR and CDR2 SFDVKD come from the germline V gene. The CDR3 totals 15 residues.

The rearrangement links TRBV7-2 to TRBJ1-3; D unclear. CDR3 size: 12 residues. The germline CDR1 and CDR2 sequences are SGHTA and FQGNSA. V lost 5 bases and J 4 bases, leaving 6 bases between the germline ends. CDR3 sequence reads: CASSLQGNTIYF. The CDR3 coding sequence is TGTGCCAGCAGCCTACAGGGAAACACCATATATTTT.

V usage is TRBV2 and J usage is TRBJ2-7; tentatively, D is TRBD1 (5 bases). The ends were cut back, 6 bases at V and 3 bases at J, with 15 bases in the middle. The CDR3 totals 14 residues. CDR1 and CDR2 (germline): SNHLY, FYNNEI. The CDR3 protein is CASRNQGTSYEQYF. DNA for the CDR3: TGTGCCAGCAGAAATCAGGGTACGAGCTACGAGCAGTACTTC.

This clonotype was seen just once. The V and J genes are TRBV9 and TRBJ2-5; possibly TRBD1 or TRBD2 for D (5 bases each). The CDR3 totals 15 residues. Germline V lookup: CDR1 SGDLS, CDR2 YYNGEE. V was cut by 4 bases and J by 5 bases, with 18 bases left in between. The CDR3 sequence: CASSPRTGWGETQYF. The CDR3 DNA sequence: TGTGCCAGCAGCCCCCGGACCGGGTGGGGGGAGACCCAGTACTTC.

This clonotype was counted a few times. The chain recombines TRBV7-2 with TRBJ2-5; a weak D match, TRBD1 (6 bases). Germline CDR1 and CDR2: SGHTA and FQGNSA. V shed 6 bases and J shed 4 bases, with 6 bases lying between them. This CDR3 is built from 11 residues. The CDR3 sequence is CASRTGETQYF. The CDR3 nucleotides are TGTGCCAGCAGGACAGGAGAGACCCAGTACTTC. Variable domain in full (rest from reference TRBV7-2 and TRBJ2-5): GAGVSQSPSNKVTEKGKDVELRCDPISGHTALYWYRQSLGQGLEFLIYFQGNSAPDKSGLPSDRFSAERTGGSVSTLTIQRTQQEDSAVYLCASRTGETQYFGPGTRLLVL.

This clonotype was seen more than once but under ten times. The chain combines TRBV10-3 with TRBJ2-5; TRBD2 agrees at 8 bases. The ends lost 3 bases at V and 5 bases at J; junction bases unmatched: 5. This CDR3 has 14 amino acids. Germline CDR1 ENHRY, CDR2 SYGVKD. CDR3 DNA: TGTGCCATCAGTGACGCGGGGGGCGCCGAGACCCAGTACTTC. It yields the protein CAISDAGGAETQYF.

This clonotype was counted a few times. J is TRBJ2-2 and V is TRBV6-1, with a tentative D call TRBD2 (6 bases). The length of the CDR3 is 16 residues. Trimming removed 6 bases from V and 5 bases from J, with 19 bases in between. Germline CDR1 and CDR2: MNHNS and SASEGT. As DNA, the CDR3 is TGTGCCAGCAGGGCCAGTCTAGCGATGGGAACCGGGGAGCTGTTTTTT. This encodes CASRASLAMGTGELFF.

The chain is built from TRBV7-2 and TRBJ1-5; no clear D gene. CDR3 size: 13 residues. CDR1 SGHTA and CDR2 FQGNSA come from the germline V gene. V shed 1 base and J shed 6 bases, with 7 bases lying between them. The CDR3 nucleotides are TGTGCCAGCAGCTTAGTGGGCGTTCAGCCCCAGCATTTT. It encodes CASSLVGVQPQHF.

This sequence joins TRBV21-1 and TRBJ2-5; the D call in the table, TRBD2, was not verified against the DNA. TRBV21-1 is annotated as a pseudogene. This CDR3 is built from 15 residues. The CDR3 loop reads CASSGGAGGAETQYF. CDR3 DNA sequence: TGTGCCAGCAGCGGGGGAGCGGGAGGAGCAGAGACCCAGTACTTC.

This clonotype was counted a few times. A read error may account for a junction end that differs from germline. This rearrangement joins TRBV5-3 to TRBJ2-7; perhaps TRBD2 as D (6 bases). TRBV5-3 is known as an ORF, though its function is uncertain. The CDR3 contains 13 residues. The CDR3 here is CASSLDGRYEQYF. CDR3 nucleotides: TGTGCCAGCAGCTTGGATGGGAGGTACGAGCAGTACTTC.

V gene TRBV6-2 or TRBV6-3 combines with J gene TRBJ2-1; 8 bases line up with TRBD1. CDR3 length: 12 residues. The germline V gene encodes CDR1 MNHEY and CDR2 SVGEGT. The J segment lost 8 bases and the V segment lost 4 bases, leaving 1 base of the junction unmatched. This CDR3 is CASSWTGYEQFF. The CDR3 coding sequence is TGTGCCAGCAGTTGGACAGGGTATGAGCAGTTCTTC.

As to this clonotype: At one boundary the junction diverges from the germline segment, which might be a read error. The V gene is TRBV5-3, the J gene TRBJ1-5; D remains ambiguous. TRBV5-3 counts as an open reading frame of uncertain function. The CDR3 runs 17 residues. The CDR3 DNA is TGTGCCAGCAGCTTCGGAGACGGTTCGGTCAGCAATCAGCCCCAGCATTTT. Protein sequence: CASSFGDGSVSNQPQHF.

To note about this clonotype: A read error may be the cause here, since a much bigger clone is one base away. The chain carries TRBV19 and TRBJ2-7, with TRBD1 matching over 7 bases. The CDR3 covers 14 residues. Germline assignment: CDR1 LNHDA and CDR2 SQIVND (reference sequence). CDR3 loop: CASSIPGQYYELYF. In DNA form, the CDR3 reads TGTGCCAGTAGTATACCGGGACAGTATTACGAGCTGTACTTC.

This clonotype has only a few counts. The chain is built from TRBV2 and TRBJ2-7; D not resolved. This CDR3 region has 11 residues. CDR1 and CDR2 (germline): SNHLY, FYNNEI. Trimming removed 8 bases from V and 6 bases from J, with 11 bases in between. CDR3 sequence (DNA): TGTGCCAGCGATTATTCGGGCGAGCAGTACTTC. Protein sequence: CASDYSGEQYF.

This chain connects TRBV5-8 to TRBJ1-1, with 7 bases fitting TRBD1. Germline values: CDR1 SGHTS, CDR2 YDEGEE. The length of the CDR3 is 12 residues. Trimming removed 5 bases from V and 11 bases from J; junction bases left unmatched: 9. CDR3: CASSWGQRVAFF. In DNA form, the CDR3 reads TGTGCCAGCAGTTGGGGACAGCGGGTTGCTTTCTTT.

This clonotype turned up a few times. This sequence joins TRBV7-3 and TRBJ2-7; D perhaps matches TRBD2 (5 bases). The CDR3 length is 13 residues. V was shortened by 4 bases and J by 6 bases, with 13 bases between the two germline ends. Germline values: CDR1 SGHTA, CDR2 FQGTGA. CDR3 nucleotides: TGTGCCAGCAGCTACTTGCGGGCAGGCGAGCAGTACTTC. Its translation: CASSYLRAGEQYF.

This clonotype was recorded a few times. The gene calls are TRBV20-1 and TRBJ1-2, with TRBD1 matching 11 bases. CDR1 is DFQATT, CDR2 SNEGSKA, per germline (reference sequence). CDR3 size: 16 residues. V trimming: 4 bases; J trimming: 4 bases; junction bases outside the gene matches: 11. The DNA of the CDR3 is TGCAGTGCTATGGACAGGGGGCTCCGGGGCTCCTATGGCTACACCTTC. Translated: CSAMDRGLRGSYGYTF.

J is TRBJ2-7 and V is TRBV6-2 or TRBV6-3, with D possibly being TRBD1 or TRBD2 (5 bases each). This CDR3 region has 16 residues. Between the trimmed V and J ends, which lost 5 bases and 5 bases, there was a span of 22 bases. Germline CDR1 MNHEY, CDR2 SVGEGT. This chain's CDR3 is CASSKKRGTLRNEQYF. The CDR3 nucleotides are TGTGCCAGCAGTAAAAAGAGGGGCACTCTTCGGAACGAGCAGTACTTC.

By share, this clonotype counts as medium-sized. The V and J genes are TRBV20-1 and TRBJ1-2; 7 bases agree with TRBD1. Germline CDR1 is DFQATT and CDR2 is SNEGSKA (reference sequence). V shed 3 bases, J shed 0 bases, and the junction held 10 bases outside the gene matches. CDR3 length: 16 amino acids. CDR3 sequence: CSASDTTGTANYGYTF. The CDR3 region has the DNA TGCAGTGCTAGCGATACCACCGGGACAGCTAACTATGGCTACACCTTC.

This sequence joins TRBV5-1 and TRBJ2-7, with 9 bases lining up with TRBD1. This CDR3 spans 16 amino acids. The germline CDR1 and CDR2 sequences are SGHRS and YFSETQ. After removal of 6 bases from V and 4 bases from J, the junction contained 14 bases not matched to a gene. The CDR3 DNA reads as TGCGCCAGCAACCCATTTCCCGGGACAGGGACGTACGAGCAGTACTTC. Translation: CASNPFPGTGTYEQYF.

The rearrangement uses TRBV7-8 and TRBJ2-3; TRBD2 matches at 11 bases. After removal of 4 bases from V and 5 bases from J, the junction contained 2 bases not matched to a gene. Germline V lookup: CDR1 SGHVS, CDR2 FQNEAQ. CDR3 length: 14 amino acids. The DNA for the CDR3 is TGTGCCAGCAGCTCGCTAGCGGGAGGAGATACGCAGTATTTT. It specifies CASSSLAGGDTQYF.

This clonotype was counted a single time. This may arise from a read error, as a much more abundant clone is one base away. The CDR3 reads CATSDLGDLDQPQRF. The CDR3 DNA sequence: TGTGCCACCAGTGACCTCGGGGACCTGGATCAGCCCCAGCGTTTT. The chain recombines TRBV24-1 with TRBJ1-5; D perhaps matches TRBD1 (5 bases). Germline CDR1 KGHDR, CDR2 SFDVKD. The CDR3 runs to 15 residues.